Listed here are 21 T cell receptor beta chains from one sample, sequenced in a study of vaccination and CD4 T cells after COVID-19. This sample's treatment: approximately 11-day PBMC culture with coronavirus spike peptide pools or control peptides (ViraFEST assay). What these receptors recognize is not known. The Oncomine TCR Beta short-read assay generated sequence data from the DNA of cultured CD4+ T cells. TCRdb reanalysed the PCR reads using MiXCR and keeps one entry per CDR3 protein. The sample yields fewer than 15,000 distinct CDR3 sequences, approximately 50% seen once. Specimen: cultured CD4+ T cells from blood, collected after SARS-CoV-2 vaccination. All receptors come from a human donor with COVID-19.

DNA of the CDR3: TGTGCCTGGGGGGACATCTCCTACGAGCAGTACTTC. Residues: CAWGDISYEQYF. This rearrangement joins TRBV30 to TRBJ2-7; D is possibly TRBD1 (6 bases). The germline V gene has CDR1 GTSNPN and CDR2 SVGIG (reference sequence). The ends were cut back, 5 bases at V and 0 bases at J, with 8 bases in the middle. The CDR3 consists of 12 residues.

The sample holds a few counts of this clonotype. The CDR3 DNA reads as TGTGCCTGGAGTAAGGGGTTGGATAATTCACCCCTCCACTTT. It specifies CAWSKGLDNSPLHF. V and J are TRBV30 and TRBJ1-6; perhaps TRBD1 as D (5 bases). V lost 2 bases and J 5 bases, leaving 10 bases between the germline ends. CDR1 GTSNPN and CDR2 SVGIG come from the germline V gene (reference sequence). The CDR3 is made up of 14 amino acids.

DNA for the CDR3: TGCGCCAGCAGCTTGTTCGGCAACGGGTACGAGCAGTACTTC. It is translated as CASSLFGNGYEQYF. The chain uses TRBV5-1 and TRBJ2-7, with unresolved D. V was clipped by 1 base and J by 4 bases, with 12 bases between them. Germline V CDR1 and CDR2: SGHRS, YFSETQ. The CDR3 extends over 14 amino acids. The full variable domain, its missing parts supplied by reference TRBV5-1 and TRBJ2-7, is KAGVTQTPRYLIKTRGQQVTLSCSPISGHRSVSWYQQTPGQGLQFLFEYFSETQRNKGNFPGRFSGRQFSNSRSEMNVSTLELGDSALYLCASSLFGNGYEQYFGPGTRLTVT.

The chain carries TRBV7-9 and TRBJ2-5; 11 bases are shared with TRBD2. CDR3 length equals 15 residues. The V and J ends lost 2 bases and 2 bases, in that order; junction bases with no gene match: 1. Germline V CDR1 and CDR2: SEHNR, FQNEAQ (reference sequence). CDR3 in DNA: TGTGCCAGCAGCTTATGGACTAGCGGGCAAGAGACCCAGTACTTC. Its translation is CASSLWTSGQETQYF.

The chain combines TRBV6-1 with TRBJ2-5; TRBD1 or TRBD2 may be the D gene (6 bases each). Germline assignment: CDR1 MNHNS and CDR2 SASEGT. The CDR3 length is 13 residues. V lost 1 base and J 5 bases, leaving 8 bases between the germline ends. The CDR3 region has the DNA TGTGCCAGCAGTGAAGAGGGGGGTGAGACCCAGTACTTC. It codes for CASSEEGGETQYF.

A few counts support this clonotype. The DNA for the CDR3 is TGTGCCAGCAGGATTACTTACGAGCAGTACTTC. It specifies CASRITYEQYF. The chain combines TRBV6-1 with TRBJ2-7; D is unresolved. The CDR3 contains 11 residues. Germline V gene sequence: CDR1 MNHNS, CDR2 SASEGT. Trimming removed 6 bases from V and 4 bases from J, with 7 bases in between.

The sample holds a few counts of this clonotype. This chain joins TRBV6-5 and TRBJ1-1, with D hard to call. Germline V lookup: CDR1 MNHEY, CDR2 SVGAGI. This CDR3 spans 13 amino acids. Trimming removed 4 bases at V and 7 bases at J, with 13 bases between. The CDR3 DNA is TGTGCCAGCAGTTCTAAGGTCCGCCTTGAAGCTTTCTTT. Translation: CASSSKVRLEAFF.

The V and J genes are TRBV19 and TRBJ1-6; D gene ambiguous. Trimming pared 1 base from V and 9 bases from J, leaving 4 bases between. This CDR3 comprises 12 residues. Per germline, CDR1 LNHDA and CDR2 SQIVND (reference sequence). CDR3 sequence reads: CASSIGISPLHF. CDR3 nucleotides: TGTGCCAGTAGTATAGGCATTTCACCCCTCCACTTT.

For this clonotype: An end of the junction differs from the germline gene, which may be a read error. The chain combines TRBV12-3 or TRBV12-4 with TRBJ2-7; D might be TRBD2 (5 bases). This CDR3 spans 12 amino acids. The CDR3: CASSSNDYEQCF. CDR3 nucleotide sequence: TGTGCCAGCAGTTCAAATGACTACGAGCAGTGCTTC.

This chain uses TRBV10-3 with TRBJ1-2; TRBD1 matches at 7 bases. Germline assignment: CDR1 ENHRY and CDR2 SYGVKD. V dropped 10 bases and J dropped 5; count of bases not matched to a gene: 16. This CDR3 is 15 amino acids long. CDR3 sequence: CATRGYPQGEYGYTF. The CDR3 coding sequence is TGTGCCACCAGAGGGTACCCCCAGGGGGAGTATGGCTACACCTTC.

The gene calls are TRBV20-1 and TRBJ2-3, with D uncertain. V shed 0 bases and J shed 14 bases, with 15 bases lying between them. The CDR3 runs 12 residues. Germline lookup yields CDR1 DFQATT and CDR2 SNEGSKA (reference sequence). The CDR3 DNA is TGCAGTGCTAGAGATCGTCGCCGTGTTGTGTATTTT. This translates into CSARDRRRVVYF.

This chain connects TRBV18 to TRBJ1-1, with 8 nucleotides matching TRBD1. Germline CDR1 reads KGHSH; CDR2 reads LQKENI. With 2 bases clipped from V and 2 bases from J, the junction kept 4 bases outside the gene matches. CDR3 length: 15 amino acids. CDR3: CASSPGQGGNTEAFF. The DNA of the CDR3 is TGTGCCAGCTCACCAGGACAGGGCGGTAACACTGAAGCTTTCTTT.

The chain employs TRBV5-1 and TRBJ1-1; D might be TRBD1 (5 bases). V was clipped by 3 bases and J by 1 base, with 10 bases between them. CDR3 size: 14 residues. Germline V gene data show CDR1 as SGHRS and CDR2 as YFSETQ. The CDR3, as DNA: TGCGCCAGCAGCTCGGGACCGACGAACACTGAAGCTTTCTTT. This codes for CASSSGPTNTEAFF.

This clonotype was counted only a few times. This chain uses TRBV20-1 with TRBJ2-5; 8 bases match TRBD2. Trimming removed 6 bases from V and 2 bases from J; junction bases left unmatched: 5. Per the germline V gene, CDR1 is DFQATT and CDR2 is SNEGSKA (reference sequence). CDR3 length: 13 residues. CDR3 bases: TGCAGTGCGGAGAGCGGGGGACAAGAGACCCAGTACTTC. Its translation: CSAESGGQETQYF.

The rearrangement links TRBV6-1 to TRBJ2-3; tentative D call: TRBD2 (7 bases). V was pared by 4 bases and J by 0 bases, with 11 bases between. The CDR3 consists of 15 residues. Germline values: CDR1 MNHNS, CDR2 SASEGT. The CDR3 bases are TGTGCCAGCAGTGGCCGGGGGGCTAGCACAGATACGCAGTATTTT. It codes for CASSGRGASTDTQYF.

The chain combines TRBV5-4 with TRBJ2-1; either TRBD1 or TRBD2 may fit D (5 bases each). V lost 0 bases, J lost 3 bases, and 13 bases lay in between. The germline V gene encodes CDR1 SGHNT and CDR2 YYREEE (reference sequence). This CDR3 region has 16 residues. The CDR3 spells CASSLAGQTDYNEQFF. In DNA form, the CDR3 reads TGTGCCAGCAGCTTGGCGGGGCAGACCGACTACAATGAGCAGTTCTTC.

The CDR3 region is CASSRGQGGNSPLHF. CDR3 bases: TGTGCCAGCAGCAGGGGACAGGGAGGTAATTCACCCCTCCACTTT. This chain joins TRBV14 and TRBJ1-6; 9 bases align to TRBD1. Germline lookup yields CDR1 SGHDN and CDR2 FVKESK. V shed 5 bases and J 6 bases; nucleotides not matched to a gene: 5. The CDR3 is made up of 15 amino acids.

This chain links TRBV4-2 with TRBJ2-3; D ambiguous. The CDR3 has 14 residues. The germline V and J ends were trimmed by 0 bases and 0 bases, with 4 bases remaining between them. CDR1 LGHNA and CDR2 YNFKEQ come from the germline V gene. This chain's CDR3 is CASSQDSSTDTQYF. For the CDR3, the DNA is TGTGCCAGCAGCCAAGATTCTAGCACAGATACGCAGTATTTT.

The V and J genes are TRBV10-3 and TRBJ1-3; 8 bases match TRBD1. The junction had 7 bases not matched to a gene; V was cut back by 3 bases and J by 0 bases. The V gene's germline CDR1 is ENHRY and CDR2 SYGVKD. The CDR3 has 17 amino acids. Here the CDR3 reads CAISDRGDRTSGNTIYF. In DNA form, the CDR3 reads TGTGCCATCAGTGATCGTGGGGACAGGACCTCTGGAAACACCATATATTTT.

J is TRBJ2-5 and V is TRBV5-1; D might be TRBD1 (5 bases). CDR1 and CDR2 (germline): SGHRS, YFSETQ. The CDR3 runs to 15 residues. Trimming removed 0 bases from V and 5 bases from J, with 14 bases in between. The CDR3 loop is CASSLDLPRAETQYF. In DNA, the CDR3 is TGCGCCAGCAGCTTGGACTTGCCCAGGGCGGAGACCCAGTACTTC.

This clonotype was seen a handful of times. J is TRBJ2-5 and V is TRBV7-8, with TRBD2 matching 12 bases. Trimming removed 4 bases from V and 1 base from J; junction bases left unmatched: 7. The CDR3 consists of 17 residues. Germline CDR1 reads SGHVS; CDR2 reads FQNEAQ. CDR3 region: CASSSLAGGLLQETQYF. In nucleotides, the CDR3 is TGTGCCAGCAGCTCGCTAGCGGGGGGGCTACTCCAAGAGACCCAGTACTTC.